This T cell receptor (beta chain) was recovered during a study of technical replicates of blood from a few donors. TCRdb keeps only in-frame clones here, not all; method: immunoSEQ multiplex PCR. Found here are more than 90,000 clones, roughly 95% of them singletons; the top ten hold roughly 0.34%. The CDR3 length is 11 residues. CDR1 and CDR2 from the germline V gene are DFQATT and SNEGSKA (reference sequence). The germline V and J ends were trimmed by 3 bases and 4 bases, with 5 bases remaining between them. The source material was T cells isolated from PBMCs. The chain recombines TRBV20-1 with TRBJ2-3; D ambiguous. This sequence originates from a human donor in good health. The CDR3 DNA reads as TGCAGTGCTAGTCCCGCAGATACGCAGTATTTT. Translating gives CSASPADTQYF.